A single sample is the source of the 22 T cell receptor beta chains below, sequenced in a study of blood T cell repertoires in COVID-19. Profiling relied on immunoSEQ multiplex PCR, and the TCRdb table lists in-frame clones only, not all of them. The sample yields hundreds of thousands of clones, approximately 92% seen once. Sequencing was done on a sample of PBMCs or T cells enriched from blood (not recorded which). Source of these receptors: a man younger than 45 who had recovered from COVID-19.

The chain couples TRBV6-2 or TRBV6-3 to TRBJ1-4; 7 bases are shared with TRBD1. Germline CDR1 MNHEY, CDR2 SVGEGT. The CDR3 runs to 16 residues. The V gene end was trimmed by 6 bases and the J gene end by 8 bases; junction bases not matched to a gene: 15. As DNA, the CDR3 is TGTGCCAGCAGCCGCCCGGGTCTCGGAGGGGGCGAAAAACTGTTTTTT. Its protein is CASSRPGLGGGEKLFF.

In DNA form, the CDR3 reads TGTGCCAGCAGCGTCAGGGGGCGCGGGGACACCATATATTTT. This encodes CASSVRGRGDTIYF. V is TRBV9 and J is TRBJ1-3; 8 nucleotides line up with TRBD1. The V and J ends lost 2 bases and 8 bases, in that order; junction bases with no gene match: 6. The CDR3 is made up of 14 amino acids. Per germline, CDR1 SGDLS and CDR2 YYNGEE.

The chain is built from TRBV6-4 and TRBJ2-3; 7 positions agree with TRBD1. The CDR3 length is 15 residues. The V and J ends lost 2 bases and 2 bases, in that order; junction bases with no gene match: 4. Germline CDR1 is MRHNA and CDR2 is SNTAGT. The chain's CDR3 is CASSDTGTATDTQYF. The DNA for the CDR3 is TGTGCCAGCAGTGACACTGGGACAGCCACAGATACGCAGTATTTT.

This chain connects TRBV18 to TRBJ1-5; TRBD1 matches at 8 bases. The CDR3 contains 14 residues. Germline V gene data show CDR1 as KGHSH and CDR2 as LQKENI. V trimming: 6 bases; J trimming: 2 bases; junction bases outside the gene matches: 3. The CDR3: CASSSGQGNQPQHF. The CDR3 DNA follows: TGTGCCAGCTCTTCGGGACAGGGCAATCAGCCCCAGCATTTT.

The rearrangement links TRBV30 to TRBJ2-2, with D maybe TRBD1 (5 bases). V was clipped by 0 bases and J by 4 bases, with 18 bases between them. This CDR3 is 17 amino acids long. CDR1 and CDR2 (germline): GTSNPN, SVGIG (reference sequence). CDR3 residues: CAWSVLKGWGGTGELFF. As DNA, the CDR3 is TGTGCCTGGAGTGTACTGAAGGGCTGGGGCGGCACCGGGGAGCTGTTTTTT.

This chain connects TRBV5-6 to TRBJ1-2; D uncertain. CDR1 and CDR2 (germline): SGHDT, YYEEEE. Trimming took off 0 bases at V and 5 bases at J, with 8 bases between the two ends. This CDR3 spans 13 amino acids. CDR3 sequence (DNA): TGTGCCAGCAGCTTGGGACGGGGATATGGCTACACCTTC. It codes for CASSLGRGYGYTF.

The rearrangement links TRBV2 to TRBJ1-3, with D possibly being TRBD1 (6 bases). V was clipped by 9 bases and J by 0 bases, with 9 bases between them. This CDR3 spans 13 amino acids. Germline V CDR1 and CDR2: SNHLY, FYNNEI. The CDR3 sequence: CARGQSSGNTIYF. The CDR3 DNA sequence: TGTGCCAGAGGACAGAGCTCTGGAAACACCATATATTTT.

The CDR3 loop reads CASSFLRRGTEAFF. As DNA, the CDR3 is TGTGCCAGCAGCTTTCTGCGTCGGGGCACTGAAGCTTTCTTT. The rearrangement links TRBV5-4 to TRBJ1-1; the D is unclear. V dropped 2 bases and J dropped 4 bases, with 12 bases sitting between them. The CDR3 contains 14 residues. Germline lookup yields CDR1 SGHNT and CDR2 YYREEE (reference sequence).

The CDR3 sequence: CASRQPGQISGYTF. The CDR3, as DNA: TGCGCCAGCCGTCAACCGGGACAGATATCGGGCTACACCTTC. This chain joins TRBV5-1 and TRBJ1-2; 7 bases are shared with TRBD1. The germline V gene encodes CDR1 SGHRS and CDR2 YFSETQ. The trim removed 7 bases at V and 8 bases at J, leaving 14 bases unmatched. The CDR3 contains 14 residues.

The rearrangement joins TRBV2 to TRBJ2-3; 11 bases match TRBD2. The J segment lost 1 base and the V segment lost 8 bases, leaving 2 bases of the junction unmatched. CDR3 length: 14 residues. Germline lookup yields CDR1 SNHLY and CDR2 FYNNEI. The CDR3 nucleotides are TGTGCCAGCTCACTAGCGGGAGGCACAGATACGCAGTATTTT. Translation gives CASSLAGGTDTQYF.

The rearrangement uses TRBV28 and TRBJ1-1; D not resolved. This CDR3 comprises 14 residues. CDR1 and CDR2 (germline): MDHEN, SYDVKM. The ends were cut back, 5 bases at V and 5 bases at J, with 15 bases in the middle. CDR3 nucleotide sequence: TGTGCCAGCAGTGTCAGCCGCTCGGGGACTGAAGCTTTCTTT. Amino acids: CASSVSRSGTEAFF.

This clone was counted a single time. This sequence joins TRBV10-2 and TRBJ2-3; 12 nucleotides align to TRBD2. The CDR3 has 19 amino acids. Germline CDR1 WSHSY, CDR2 SAAADI. Trimming took 8 bases from V and 4 from J; bases not matched to a gene: 19. The CDR3 region has the DNA TGCGCCAGCCGCGGGACTAGCGGGCTCCTAGGGGGGGGCGCAGATACGCAGTATTTT. It specifies CASRGTSGLLGGGADTQYF.

V is TRBV18 and J is TRBJ2-7, with TRBD1 matching over 7 bases. Germline V gene data show CDR1 as KGHSH and CDR2 as LQKENI. After removal of 4 bases from V and 0 bases from J, the junction contained 15 bases not matched to a gene. This CDR3 spans 18 amino acids. The CDR3 reads CASSLDRIQGQFSYEQYF. CDR3 coding DNA: TGTGCCAGCTCACTGGACCGTATCCAGGGACAGTTCTCCTACGAGCAGTACTTC.

The table lists this clone with a count of one. The V and J genes are TRBV9 and TRBJ2-5; 10 bases are a match to TRBD2. The germline V gene encodes CDR1 SGDLS and CDR2 YYNGEE. Trimming at V came to 2 bases and at J to 4 bases, leaving 5 bases not matched to a gene. This CDR3 is 15 amino acids long. DNA of the CDR3: TGTGCCAGCAGCGTTGCTAGCGGGAGAGGAGAGACCCAGTACTTC. Protein: CASSVASGRGETQYF.

This clone was detected once. This chain joins TRBV2 and TRBJ2-3; 11 bases fit TRBD2. CDR3 size: 16 residues. CDR1 is SNHLY and CDR2 is FYNNEI in the germline V gene. Losses at the gene ends were 4 bases for V and 5 bases for J; bases not matched to a gene: 8. The CDR3 nucleotides read TGTGCCAGCAGTGTCCCACTAGCGGGAGTTTTAGATACGCAGTATTTT. The encoded protein is CASSVPLAGVLDTQYF.

J is TRBJ2-5 and V is TRBV28, with 7 bases that match TRBD1. Germline V lookup: CDR1 MDHEN, CDR2 SYDVKM. Trimming took 6 bases from V and 5 from J; bases not matched to a gene: 6. The CDR3 spans 13 residues. DNA of the CDR3: TGTGCCAGCAGAACTGACAGGGAGGAGACCCAGTACTTC. Its translation: CASRTDREETQYF.

This rearrangement joins TRBV10-2 to TRBJ2-3; 8 nucleotides match TRBD2. CDR1 is WSHSY and CDR2 is SAAADI in the germline V gene. J lost 4 bases, V lost 7 bases, and 7 bases had no gene match. The CDR3 extends over 14 amino acids. DNA for the CDR3: TGCGCCAGCACGAGCGGGAGTCCCGCAGATACGCAGTATTTT. It codes for CASTSGSPADTQYF.

This chain joins TRBV6-1 and TRBJ1-1, with D maybe TRBD1 (5 bases). Trimming pared 2 bases from V and 8 bases from J, leaving 9 bases between. Germline CDR1 MNHNS, CDR2 SASEGT. The CDR3 contains 12 residues. In nucleotides, the CDR3 is TGTGCCAGCAGTGAACTGAGGACAGAAGCTTTCTTT. Residues: CASSELRTEAFF.

The sample holds one count of this clone. The rearrangement joins TRBV5-1 to TRBJ2-2; D perhaps matches TRBD2 (6 bases). This CDR3 comprises 14 residues. The V end lost 2 bases, the J end lost 3 bases, and 8 bases lay between the germline ends. The germline V gene has CDR1 SGHRS and CDR2 YFSETQ. CDR3 loop: CASSFRRDTGELFF. The CDR3 DNA follows: TGCGCCAGCAGCTTTCGGAGGGACACCGGGGAGCTGTTTTTT.

This clone has just one count. The chain employs TRBV15 and TRBJ1-5; no clear D. This CDR3 contains 15 residues. V lost 0 bases and J 3 bases, leaving 9 bases between the germline ends. The germline gives CDR1 LNHNV, CDR2 YYDKDF (reference sequence). The CDR3 loop reads CATSRDVRYNQPQHF. In nucleotides, the CDR3 is TGTGCCACCAGCAGAGATGTGCGCTACAATCAGCCCCAGCATTTT.

V gene TRBV18 combines with J gene TRBJ2-1; D perhaps matches TRBD2 (5 bases). Per germline, CDR1 KGHSH and CDR2 LQKENI. V lost 3 bases and J 3 bases, leaving 6 bases between the germline ends. The CDR3 covers 13 residues. CDR3 coding DNA: TGTGCCAGCTCACCCGGGGACTACAATGAGCAGTTCTTC. This encodes CASSPGDYNEQFF.

CDR3 sequence reads: CASSTLGGAGGIGETQYF. In DNA, the CDR3 is TGCGCCAGCAGCACCCTGGGCGGGGCAGGGGGAATTGGAGAGACCCAGTACTTC. This chain joins TRBV5-1 and TRBJ2-5, with D possibly being TRBD1 (7 bases). CDR1 is SGHRS and CDR2 is YFSETQ in the germline V gene. Trimming cost V 4 bases and J 4 bases, with 26 bases left between them. The CDR3 extends over 18 amino acids.